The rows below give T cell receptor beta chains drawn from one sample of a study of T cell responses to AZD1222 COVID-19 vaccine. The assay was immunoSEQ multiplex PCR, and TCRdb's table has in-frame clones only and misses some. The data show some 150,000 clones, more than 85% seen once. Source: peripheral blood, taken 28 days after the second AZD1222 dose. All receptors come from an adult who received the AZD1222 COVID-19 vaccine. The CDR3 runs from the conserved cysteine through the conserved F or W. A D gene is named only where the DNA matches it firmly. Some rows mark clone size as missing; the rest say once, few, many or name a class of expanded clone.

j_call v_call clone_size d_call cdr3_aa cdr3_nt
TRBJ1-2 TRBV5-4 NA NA CASRMGRGGYGYTF TGTGCCAGCAGAATGGGAAGGGGCGGGTATGGCTACACCTTC
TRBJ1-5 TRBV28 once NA CASSLLTRVWNQPQHF TGTGCCAGCAGTTTACTAACCAGGGTATGGAATCAGCCCCAGCATTTT
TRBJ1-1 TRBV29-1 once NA CSVGEGFF TGCAGCGTTGGGGAGGGTTTCTTT
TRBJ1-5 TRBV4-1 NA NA CASRTVGGDSNQPQHF TGCGCCAGCAGAACAGTGGGGGGTGATAGCAATCAGCCCCAGCATTTT
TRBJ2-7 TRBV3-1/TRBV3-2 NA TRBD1 CASSPRTGGLYEQYF TGTGCCAGCAGCCCGAGGACAGGGGGGCTCTACGAGCAGTACTTC
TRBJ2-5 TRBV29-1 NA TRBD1 CSVSYGTGDQETQYF TGCAGCGTCTCCTACGGGACAGGTGATCAAGAGACCCAGTACTTC
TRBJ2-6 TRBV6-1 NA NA CASSGHLGAYSGANVLTF TGTGCCAGCAGTGGCCACCTGGGGGCGTACTCTGGGGCCAACGTCCTGACTTTC
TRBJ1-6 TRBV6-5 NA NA CASSPTTNSPLHF TGTGCCAGCAGCCCCACGACCAATTCACCCCTCCACTTT
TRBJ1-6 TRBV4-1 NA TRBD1 CASSQPTQGVGSPLHF TGCGCCAGCAGCCAGCCCACCCAGGGGGTAGGGTCACCCCTCCACTTT
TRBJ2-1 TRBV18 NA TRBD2 CASSVRISGRDGEQFF TGTGCCAGCTCAGTAAGGATTAGCGGGAGAGATGGTGAGCAGTTCTTC
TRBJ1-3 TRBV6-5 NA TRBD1 CASSYSQGASGNTIYF TGTGCCAGCAGTTACTCCCAGGGGGCGTCTGGAAACACCATATATTTT
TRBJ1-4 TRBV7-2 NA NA CASSKGGGLSNEKLFF TGTGCCAGCAGCAAGGGGGGAGGACTTAGTAATGAAAAACTGTTTTTT
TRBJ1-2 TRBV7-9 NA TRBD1 CASSLRGQGFYGYTF TGTGCCAGCAGCTTAAGGGGACAGGGATTCTATGGCTACACCTTC
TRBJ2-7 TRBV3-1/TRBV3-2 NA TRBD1 CASSHRPGQVTYEQYF TGTGCCAGCAGCCATAGACCGGGACAGGTGACCTACGAGCAGTACTTC
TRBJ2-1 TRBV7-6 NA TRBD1 CASSPPPGGSYNEQFF TGTGCCAGCAGCCCACCGCCAGGGGGTTCCTACAATGAGCAGTTCTTC
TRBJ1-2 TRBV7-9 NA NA CASSWEGGSYTF TGTGCCAGCAGCTGGGAGGGTGGGAGCTACACCTTC
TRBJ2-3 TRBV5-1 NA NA CASSLGMRTDTQYF TGCGCCAGCAGCTTGGGTATGCGGACAGATACGCAGTATTTT
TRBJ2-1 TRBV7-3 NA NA CASSLGAGPYNEQFF TGTGCCAGCAGCTTAGGGGCCGGCCCCTACAATGAGCAGTTCTTC
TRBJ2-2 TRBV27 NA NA CASRKNTGELFF TGTGCCAGCAGAAAGAACACCGGGGAGCTGTTTTTT
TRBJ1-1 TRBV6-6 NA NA CASSSGVGTEAFF TGTGCCAGCAGTTCTGGGGTCGGCACTGAAGCTTTCTTT
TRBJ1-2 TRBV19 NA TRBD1 CASSRDSYGYTF TGTGCCAGTAGCCGGGACAGTTACGGCTACACCTTC
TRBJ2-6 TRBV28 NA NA CASSLVMTVGSGANVLTF TGTGCCAGCAGTTTAGTGATGACAGTAGGCTCTGGGGCCAACGTCCTGACTTTC
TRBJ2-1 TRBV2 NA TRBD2 CASSESGRGAYNEQFF TGTGCCAGCAGTGAGAGCGGGAGAGGAGCCTACAATGAGCAGTTCTTC
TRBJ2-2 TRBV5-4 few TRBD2 CASSLSGRATGELFF TGTGCCAGCAGCTTGTCCGGGAGGGCCACCGGGGAGCTGTTTTTT
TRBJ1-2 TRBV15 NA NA CATSRDWNGYTF TGTGCCACCAGCAGAGATTGGAATGGCTACACCTTC
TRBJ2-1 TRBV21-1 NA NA CASGEGASSYNEQFF TGTGCCAGCGGGGAAGGGGCGAGCTCCTACAATGAGCAGTTCTTC
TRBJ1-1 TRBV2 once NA CASREDKLMNTEAFF TGTGCCAGCAGGGAAGACAAGTTAATGAACACTGAAGCTTTCTTT
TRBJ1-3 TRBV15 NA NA CATSRDFGGSGNTIYF TGTGCCACCAGCAGAGATTTCGGGGGCTCTGGAAACACCATATATTTT
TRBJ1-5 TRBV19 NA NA CASRREWNQPQHF TGTGCCAGTAGACGGGAGTGGAATCAGCCCCAGCATTTT
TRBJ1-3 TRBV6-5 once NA CASSPDLSGNTIYF TGTGCCAGCAGTCCAGATCTTTCTGGAAACACCATATATTTT
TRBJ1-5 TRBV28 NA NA CASSLIGGNQPQHF TGTGCCAGCAGTTTAATCGGCGGGAATCAGCCCCAGCATTTT
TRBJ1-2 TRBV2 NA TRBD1 CASTPDRWTGGYTF TGTGCCAGCACCCCGGACAGGTGGACGGGGGGCTACACCTTC
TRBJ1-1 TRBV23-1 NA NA CASSHPGVFFPGVEAFF TGCGCCAGCAGTCATCCGGGGGTTTTCTTTCCGGGTGTTGAAGCTTTCTTT
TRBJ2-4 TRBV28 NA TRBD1 CASSLTGRNIQYF TGTGCCAGCAGTTTGACAGGGCGAAACATTCAGTACTTC
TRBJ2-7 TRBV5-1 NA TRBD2 CASSWTLAGGGYEQYF TGCGCCAGCAGCTGGACGCTAGCGGGAGGGGGCTACGAGCAGTACTTC
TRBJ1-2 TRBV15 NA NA CATSRDRGSSGYTF TGTGCCACCAGCAGAGACAGGGGTTCTTCTGGCTACACCTTC
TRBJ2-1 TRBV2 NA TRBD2 CASSEGGRAYNEQFF TGTGCCAGCAGTGAAGGCGGGAGGGCCTACAATGAGCAGTTCTTC